Below are 5 T cell receptor beta chains sequenced from a single sample in a study of blood T cell repertoires in COVID-19 (dated by TCRdb to the early 2020s). Libraries were constructed by the immunoSEQ multiplex PCR assay. TCRdb holds this immuneACCESS table with in-frame rearrangements only. Some clones are missing; in checked studies, unresolved V genes explain under half, and the rest has no known cause. The sample includes some 260,000 clones, with 70% to 90% observed a single time. The top ten clonotypes cover approximately 0.8% of the sample. The sequencing sample was made of peripheral blood. The receptors originated from a woman under 40 with acute or convalescent COVID-19.

The chain employs TRBV19 and TRBJ1-5, with 9 bases aligning to TRBD1. This CDR3 spans 16 amino acids. V dropped 6 bases and J dropped 2; count of bases not matched to a gene: 8. The germline CDR1 and CDR2 sequences are LNHDA and SQIVND (reference sequence). CDR3 loop: CASRRDRVWGNQPQHF. In nucleotides, the CDR3 is TGTGCCAGTAGACGGGACAGGGTCTGGGGCAATCAGCCCCAGCATTTT.

This clone was observed a single time. V gene TRBV5-1 combines with J gene TRBJ2-7, with 8 bases fitting TRBD2. V was clipped by 2 bases and J by 3 bases; unmatched bases: 4. The length of the CDR3 is 14 residues. CDR1 is SGHRS, CDR2 YFSETQ, per germline. The CDR3 loop reads CASSFSGDIYEQYF. The CDR3 DNA sequence: TGCGCCAGCAGCTTTAGCGGGGACATCTACGAGCAGTACTTC.

The sample holds one count of this clone. J is TRBJ2-6 and V is TRBV19; TRBD2 aligns across 8 bases. The V segment lost 5 bases and the J segment 0 bases; nucleotides outside the gene matches: 12. In germline, CDR1 is LNHDA, CDR2 SQIVND (reference sequence). The CDR3 has 19 amino acids. The CDR3 coding sequence is TGTGCCAGTAGTCCCCCCGGGAGGGGGGCTTTCTCTGGGGCCAACGTCCTGACTTTC. Protein sequence: CASSPPGRGAFSGANVLTF.

The V and J genes are TRBV30 and TRBJ1-5; D uncertain. CDR1 and CDR2 from the germline V gene are GTSNPN and SVGIG (reference sequence). The V gene lost 5 bases and the J gene lost 3 bases, with 11 bases spanning the gap. The CDR3 spans 13 residues. The CDR3 protein is CAWGAGYNQPQHF. The CDR3 DNA is TGTGCCTGGGGTGCCGGGTACAATCAGCCCCAGCATTTT.

V gene TRBV5-5 combines with J gene TRBJ1-2; TRBD1 aligns across 7 bases. Germline V lookup: CDR1 SGHKS, CDR2 YYEKEE (reference sequence). The CDR3 extends over 18 amino acids. V trimming: 4 bases; J trimming: 4 bases; junction bases outside the gene matches: 19. CDR3 sequence (DNA): TGTGCCAGCAGCCCCACCTATGGAGGGGGCACGTTGGTCTATGGCTACACCTTC. This encodes CASSPTYGGGTLVYGYTF.